This entry lists 14 T cell receptor beta chains sequenced from one sample in a study of CD4 T cells in relation to SARS-CoV-2 and coronaviruses. For these receptors, no antigen is known. The method was immunoSEQ multiplex PCR; TCRdb's version includes in-frame clones alone and lacks a portion of them. The sample records about 16,000 clones, roughly four fifths being singletons. The unexposed donors gave CD4+ T cells in 2011-2018, prior to COVID-19. After about 10 days of culture, CD4+ T cells were isolated. The specimen sequenced was CD4+ T cells from PBMCs, cultured in vitro. The receptors stem from a human donor in good health.

This clone has just a few counts. The V call is TRBV11-2, the J call TRBJ1-2, with D tentatively TRBD1 (6 bases). The ends were cut back, 4 bases at V and 9 bases at J, with 15 bases in the middle. The germline V gene encodes CDR1 SGHAT and CDR2 FQNNGV. The CDR3 contains 13 residues. The DNA for the CDR3 is TGTGCCAGCAGCTCACAGGGCGTGTATAGCTACACCTTC. Translation: CASSSQGVYSYTF.

The CDR3, as DNA: TGTGCCAGCAGCAAACCGGGACAGAGTTCCTACGAGCAGTACTTC. The encoded protein is CASSKPGQSSYEQYF. The rearrangement links TRBV7-8 to TRBJ2-7; 7 bases align to TRBD1. V dropped 5 bases and J dropped 1; count of bases not matched to a gene: 8. The CDR3 contains 15 residues. Germline values: CDR1 SGHVS, CDR2 FQNEAQ.

There are a few counts of this clone. The DNA for the CDR3 is TGTGCCAGCAGCTTACAACAGGGTACCAATCAGCCCCAGCATTTT. This translates into CASSLQQGTNQPQHF. The V call is TRBV7-2, the J call TRBJ1-5, with D possibly TRBD1 on 6 matching bases. V lost 2 bases, J lost 3 bases, and 11 bases lay in between. Germline CDR1 and CDR2: SGHTA and FQGNSA. The CDR3 contains 15 residues. Using reference TRBV7-2 and TRBJ1-5 for the parts outside the CDR3, the full variable domain is GAGVSQSPSNKVTEKGKDVELRCDPISGHTALYWYRQSLGQGLEFLIYFQGNSAPDKSGLPSDRFSAERTGGSVSTLTIQRTQQEDSAVYLCASSLQQGTNQPQHFGDGTRLSIL.

The chain is built from TRBV3-1 (or the pseudogene TRBV3-2) and TRBJ1-6, with TRBD1 matching 9 bases. CDR1 LGHDT and CDR2 YNNKEL come from the germline V gene (reference sequence). J was trimmed by 7 bases and V by 4 bases; bases with no gene match: 2. CDR3 length equals 14 residues. The CDR3 spells CASSLGQGNSPLHF. In DNA, the CDR3 is TGTGCCAGCAGCCTTGGACAGGGGAATTCACCCCTCCACTTT.

This clone was detected only once. This chain joins TRBV30 and TRBJ1-1; weak D call: TRBD1 (5 bases). The CDR3 extends over 12 amino acids. Trimming removed 0 bases at V and 6 bases at J, with 8 bases between. CDR1 and CDR2 (germline): GTSNPN, SVGIG (reference sequence). CDR3 protein: CAWSVDSAEAFF. The CDR3 DNA follows: TGTGCCTGGAGTGTAGACAGTGCTGAAGCTTTCTTT. The whole variable domain, remainder taken from reference TRBV30 and TRBJ1-1, is SQTIHQWPATLVQPVGSPLSLECTVEGTSNPNLYWYRQAAGRGLQLLFYSVGIGQISSEVPQNLSASRPQDRQFILSSKKLLLSDSGFYLCAWSVDSAEAFFGQGTRLTVV.

The count of this clone is one. The chain carries TRBV18 and TRBJ1-1, with unresolved D. The ends were cut back, 6 bases at V and 1 base at J, with 9 bases in the middle. Germline V gene lookup returns CDR1 KGHSH and CDR2 LQKENI. This CDR3 spans 13 amino acids. The CDR3 spells CASSPYRNTEAFF. The CDR3 region has the DNA TGTGCCAGCTCGCCTTACAGGAACACTGAAGCTTTCTTT. The whole variable domain, remainder taken from reference TRBV18 and TRBJ1-1, is NAGVMQNPRHLVRRRGQEARLRCSPMKGHSHVYWYRQLPEEGLKFMVYLQKENIIDESGMPKERFSAEFPKEGPSILRIQQVVRGDSAAYFCASSPYRNTEAFFGQGTRLTVV.

The chain recombines TRBV20-1 with TRBJ2-7; TRBD1 aligns across 7 bases. The CDR3 loop spans 13 amino acids. J lost 3 bases, V lost 3 bases, and 5 bases had no gene match. Germline V gene sequence: CDR1 DFQATT, CDR2 SNEGSKA (reference sequence). CDR3 coding DNA: TGCAGTGCTAGTAGTAGGACAGGCTACGAGCAGTACTTC. Translated, it gives CSASSRTGYEQYF.

This chain connects TRBV6-5 to TRBJ1-2; the D is unclear. V lost 6 bases and J lost 8, with 16 bases in between. CDR3 length: 13 residues. The germline V gene encodes CDR1 MNHEY and CDR2 SVGAGI. The CDR3 nucleotides read TGTGCCAGCAGGGTGGTAGGATTAGGGGGCTACACCTTC. This codes for CASRVVGLGGYTF.

The rearrangement links TRBV30 to TRBJ2-7; perhaps TRBD1 as D (6 bases). This CDR3 is 14 amino acids long. Trimming stripped 1 base from V and 3 bases from J, with 13 bases between. Germline CDR1 reads GTSNPN; CDR2 reads SVGIG (reference sequence). CDR3 sequence: CAWSGSDRYYEQYF. In nucleotides, the CDR3 is TGTGCCTGGAGTGGGTCGGACAGATACTACGAGCAGTACTTC.

This chain connects TRBV3-1 (or the pseudogene TRBV3-2) to TRBJ1-6; no clear D. Trimming left V 1 base short and J 9 bases short, with 16 bases between. The CDR3 totals 16 residues. Germline V CDR1 and CDR2: LGHDT, YNNKEL (reference sequence). The chain's CDR3 is CASSQGGGRRFSPLHF. Here the CDR3 DNA reads TGTGCCAGCAGCCAAGGTGGAGGGCGCCGTTTTTCACCCCTCCACTTT.

This clone was observed once. The V and J genes are TRBV6-5 and TRBJ2-5; 8 bases map to TRBD2. With V trimmed by 8 bases and J by 0 bases, 8 bases remained unmatched. CDR1 and CDR2 from the germline V gene are MNHEY and SVGAGI. CDR3 length: 15 amino acids. The CDR3 protein is CASRPRGGYQETQYF. As DNA, the CDR3 is TGTGCCAGCCGCCCTCGGGGGGGGTACCAAGAGACCCAGTACTTC.

This chain links TRBV29-1 with TRBJ2-5; D unresolved. The V end lost 2 bases, the J end lost 4 bases, and 8 bases lay between the germline ends. The CDR3 has 12 amino acids. Per the germline V gene, CDR1 is SQVTM and CDR2 is ANQGSEA. In DNA, the CDR3 is TGCAGCGTTGAAAGGCCAGCAGAGACCCAGTACTTC. This gives the protein CSVERPAETQYF.

The V gene is TRBV24-1, the J gene TRBJ2-7; 10 positions agree with TRBD2. Germline CDR1 reads KGHDR; CDR2 reads SFDVKD. The CDR3 has 16 amino acids. V shed 2 bases and J 3 bases; nucleotides not matched to a gene: 6. The CDR3 region is CATSDSTSGNYYEQYF. The CDR3 DNA is TGTGCCACCAGTGATTCCACTAGCGGGAATTACTACGAGCAGTACTTC.

This chain links TRBV12-3 or TRBV12-4 with TRBJ2-7; D is possibly TRBD2 (5 bases). V was trimmed by 5 bases and J by 3 bases, leaving 8 bases between them. The CDR3 is made up of 12 amino acids. The CDR3 DNA reads TGTGCCAGCAGTGGACTGGGCTACGAGCAGTACTTC. Protein sequence: CASSGLGYEQYF.